The T cell receptor beta chain described here comes from a study of low-dose radiotherapy and immunotherapy resistance in tumors. Looking at the study overall: Aspirin was administered orally at 300 mg daily for four cycles, commencing on cycle 1 day 1.

Time point denoted: after trial treatment. Treatment given: LDRT plus nivolumab, ipilimumab, low-dose cyclophosphamide and aspirin (RACIN trial). A roughly 19-cycle PCR with a constant-region primer and V-primer adapter amplified TCRs. TCRdb re-derived calls from the reads in MiXCR, one entry per CDR3 protein. The sample has some 53,000 distinct CDR3 sequences, approximately 35% seen once. CDR1 and CDR2 from the germline V gene are SQVTM and ANQGSEA. The CDR3 is made up of 14 amino acids. V gave up 3 bases and J gave up 0 bases, with 9 bases separating them. The sequencing used PBMCs, collected after low-dose radiotherapy plus immunotherapy. This TCR derives from a male donor with rectosigmoid adenocarcinoma. V gene TRBV29-1 combines with J gene TRBJ2-1; D gene ambiguous. CDR3 nucleotides: TGCAGCGTTGAGCGGACCCGCTCCTACAATGAGCAGTTCTTC. It codes for CSVERTRSYNEQFF.